These 4 T cell receptor beta chains were sequenced from one sample in a study of blood T cell repertoires in COVID-19. Some clones are missing from TCRdb's copy, which holds only in-frame ones; the method was immunoSEQ multiplex PCR. The top ten hold roughly 1.4% of the sample, which has about 380,000 clones, around 87% seen once. Sequencing was carried out using PBMCs or T cells enriched from blood (not recorded which). Receptors were obtained from a man aged 25 to 40 who had recovered from COVID-19.

The CDR3 region is CASSPGQGAGQPQHF. DNA for the CDR3: TGTGCCAGTAGCCCCGGGCAGGGGGCAGGTCAGCCCCAGCATTTT. This chain connects TRBV19 to TRBJ1-5; 8 bases match TRBD1. The germline gives CDR1 LNHDA, CDR2 SQIVND (reference sequence). J lost 6 bases, V lost 6 bases, and 10 bases had no gene match. The CDR3 loop spans 15 amino acids.

This chain connects TRBV27 to TRBJ2-1; TRBD1 aligns across 11 bases. CDR1 MNHEY and CDR2 SMNVEV come from the germline V gene (reference sequence). This CDR3 comprises 14 residues. J lost 6 bases, V lost 5 bases, and 3 bases had no gene match. The CDR3 coding sequence is TGTGCCAGCAGTGAAGGGACAGGGGGCAATGAGCAGTTCTTC. This sequence encodes CASSEGTGGNEQFF.

DNA for the CDR3: TGTGCCAGCAGTTTGGTCCCCACGAGTGGCTACACCTTC. It codes for CASSLVPTSGYTF. The rearrangement links TRBV6-5 to TRBJ1-2, with D unclear. From germline, CDR1 is MNHEY and CDR2 SVGAGI. The CDR3 runs to 13 residues. The V end was cut by 4 bases, the J end by 7 bases, with 13 bases between.

The chain is built from TRBV30 and TRBJ1-5; D gene uncertain. From germline, CDR1 is GTSNPN and CDR2 SVGIG (reference sequence). V was trimmed by 3 bases and J by 5 bases, leaving 11 bases between them. The CDR3 has 13 amino acids. In nucleotides, the CDR3 is TGTGCCTGGAGGGCCTTTTCCCATCAGCCCCAGCATTTT. Translating it yields CAWRAFSHQPQHF.